Listed here are 6 T cell receptor beta chains from one sample, sequenced in a study of blood T cell repertoires in COVID-19. Profiled with immunoSEQ multiplex PCR; TCRdb holds only in-frame clones, not every one. The repertoire holds about 150,000 clones, over 60% seen once, with more than 3% in the top ten. Material: peripheral blood. The receptor set was obtained from a woman older than 75 with acute or convalescent COVID-19.

The V call is TRBV4-1, the J call TRBJ1-2, with 11 bases that match TRBD1. The CDR3 is 15 amino acids. The germline V gene encodes CDR1 MGHRA and CDR2 YSYEKL. Trimming cost V 0 bases and J 7 bases; bases outside gene matches: 4. CDR3 in DNA: TGCGCCAGCAGCCAAGAGGACAGGGGGCGGTTTGGCTACACCTTC. This encodes CASSQEDRGRFGYTF.

The genes are TRBV5-1 and TRBJ2-4, with D possibly TRBD1 on 6 matching bases. Germline loops: CDR1 SGHRS, CDR2 YFSETQ. V was clipped by 4 bases and J by 0 bases, with 14 bases between them. There are 16 residues in the CDR3. The CDR3 DNA is TGCGCCAGCAGCCCCGGGACATTAATAGCCAAAAACATTCAGTACTTC. Its protein is CASSPGTLIAKNIQYF.

This rearrangement joins TRBV5-1 to TRBJ1-3, with TRBD1 identical over 7 bases. J was trimmed by 0 bases and V by 4 bases; bases with no gene match: 7. The CDR3 covers 16 residues. The germline gives CDR1 SGHRS, CDR2 YFSETQ. The CDR3 coding sequence is TGCGCCAGCAGCAAAGACAGGGCCGACTCTGGAAACACCATATATTTT. Protein sequence: CASSKDRADSGNTIYF.

For the CDR3, the DNA is TGCGCCAGCAGCCAAAGACAGGGGGCGGGGGAGACCCAGTACTTC. Residues: CASSQRQGAGETQYF. The chain joins TRBV5-1 to TRBJ2-5, with 10 nucleotides matching TRBD1. The CDR3 consists of 15 residues. Germline V gene sequence: CDR1 SGHRS, CDR2 YFSETQ. V was pared by 4 bases and J by 5 bases, with 8 bases of the junction left unmatched.

The rearrangement uses TRBV27 and TRBJ2-7; 7 bases fit TRBD2. The V segment lost 2 bases and the J segment 2 bases; nucleotides outside the gene matches: 12. This CDR3 has 17 amino acids. Per germline, CDR1 MNHEY and CDR2 SMNVEV (reference sequence). CDR3 sequence: CASSLRATSQFTYEQYF. DNA of the CDR3: TGTGCCAGCAGTTTACGGGCGACTAGCCAATTTACCTACGAGCAGTACTTC.

V usage is TRBV11-3 and J usage is TRBJ2-3; 9 bases agree with TRBD2. From germline, CDR1 is SGHNT and CDR2 YENEEA. CDR3 length: 16 residues. V lost 1 base and J lost 2; bases outside the gene matches: 4. The CDR3 is CASSLVAGDNTDTQYF. CDR3 in DNA: TGTGCCAGCAGCTTAGTAGCGGGGGATAACACAGATACGCAGTATTTT.